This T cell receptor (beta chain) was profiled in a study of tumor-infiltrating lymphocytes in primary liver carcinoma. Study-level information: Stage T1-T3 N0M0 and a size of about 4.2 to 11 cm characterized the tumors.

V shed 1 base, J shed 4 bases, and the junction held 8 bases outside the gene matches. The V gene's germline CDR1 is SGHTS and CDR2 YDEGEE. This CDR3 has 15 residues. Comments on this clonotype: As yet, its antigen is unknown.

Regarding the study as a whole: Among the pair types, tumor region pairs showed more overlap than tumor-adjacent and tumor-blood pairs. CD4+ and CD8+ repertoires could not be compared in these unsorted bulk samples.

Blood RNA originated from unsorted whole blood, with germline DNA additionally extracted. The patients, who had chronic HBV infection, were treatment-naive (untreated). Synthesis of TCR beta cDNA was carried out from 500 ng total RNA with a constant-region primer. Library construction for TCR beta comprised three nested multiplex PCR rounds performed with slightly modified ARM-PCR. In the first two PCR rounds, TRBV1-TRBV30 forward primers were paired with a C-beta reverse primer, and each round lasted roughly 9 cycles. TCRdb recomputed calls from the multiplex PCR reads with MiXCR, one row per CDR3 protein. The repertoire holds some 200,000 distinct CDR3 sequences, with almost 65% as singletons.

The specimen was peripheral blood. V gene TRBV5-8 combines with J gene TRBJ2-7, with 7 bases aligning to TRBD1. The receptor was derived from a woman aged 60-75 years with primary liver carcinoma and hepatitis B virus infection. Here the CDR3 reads CASSLPPGTVYEQYF. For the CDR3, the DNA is TGTGCCAGCAGCTTGCCCCCCGGGACAGTATACGAGCAGTACTTC.